These 21 T cell receptor beta chains were sequenced from one sample in a study of vaccination and CD4 T cells after COVID-19 (dated 2022 in TCRdb). These receptors' antigens are unknown. Libraries were made using PCR. Reads for this sample came from an Illumina iSeq 100. DNA from cultured CD4+ T cells was subjected to TCR sequencing with the Oncomine TCR Beta short-read assay at the Johns Hopkins FTIC core. Using fastp trimming at Q25 and MiXCR clonotype assembly, TCRdb reanalyzed the public sequencing data and kept in-frame beta chains. Entries that share a CDR3 protein sequence are merged under the most common genes and DNA. The sample contains thousands of distinct CDR3 sequences, 30% to 35% of them found a single time. The leading ten clones occupy less than 50% of the sample. The sample's treatment or condition label, in plain terms: 10-day PBMC culture with coronavirus spike peptide pools or control peptides (ViraFEST assay).

Sequenced sample: CD4+ T cells from blood, cultured in vitro. These receptor sequences come from a human donor who had recovered from COVID-19.

This clonotype was seen only a few times. This chain connects TRBV5-1 to TRBJ2-5, with D maybe TRBD1 (5 bases). This CDR3 region has 13 residues. Germline values: CDR1 SGHRS, CDR2 YFSETQ. Trimming removed 3 bases at V and 1 base at J, with 7 bases between. CDR3 residues: CASSSGAQETQYF. The CDR3 nucleotides are TGCGCCAGCAGCTCTGGGGCCCAAGAGACCCAGTACTTC.

The chain employs TRBV5-1 and TRBJ1-1; tentatively, D is TRBD1 (5 bases). This CDR3 has 16 amino acids. Trimming pared 4 bases from V and 1 base from J, leaving 17 bases between. CDR1 is SGHRS and CDR2 is YFSETQ in the germline V gene. CDR3 loop: CASSPGRAVGNTEAFF. Written as DNA, the CDR3 is TGCGCCAGCAGCCCCGGCAGGGCCGTGGGGAACACTGAAGCTTTCTTT. The full variable domain, with the rest looked up from reference TRBV5-1 and TRBJ1-1, is KAGVTQTPRYLIKTRGQQVTLSCSPISGHRSVSWYQQTPGQGLQFLFEYFSETQRNKGNFPGRFSGRQFSNSRSEMNVSTLELGDSALYLCASSPGRAVGNTEAFFGQGTRLTVV.

In its sample, this clonotype was seen a few times. The chain employs TRBV7-9 and TRBJ1-1; TRBD1 might be the D (5 bases). Germline CDR1 reads SEHNR; CDR2 reads FQNEAQ (reference sequence). V gave up 3 bases and J gave up 4 bases, with 21 bases separating them. This CDR3 comprises 17 residues. The CDR3 DNA sequence: TGTGCCAGCAGCTTCGTCGGGACCCACCTGGGTGGCACTGAAGCTTTCTTT. Amino acid sequence: CASSFVGTHLGGTEAFF.

As for this clonotype: A much larger clone lies one base from this, so it may be a read error. This chain links TRBV7-8 with TRBJ1-2; D may be TRBD1 (5 bases). V gave up 5 bases and J gave up 3 bases, with 13 bases separating them. Germline CDR1 and CDR2: SGHVS and FQNEAQ. There are 14 residues in the CDR3. The CDR3 DNA reads as TGTGCCAGCAGCCCCGCAGGGCTCGACTATGGCTACACCTTC. Protein sequence: CASSPAGLDYGYTF.

This rearrangement joins TRBV5-1 to TRBJ1-2, with 7 bases lining up with TRBD1. Trimming at V came to 4 bases and at J to 4 bases, leaving 7 bases not matched to a gene. CDR1 is SGHRS and CDR2 is YFSETQ in the germline V gene. This CDR3 contains 14 residues. The CDR3 bases are TGCGCCAGCAGCCAAGGGGGCGAAGGCTATGGCTACACCTTC. This gives the protein CASSQGGEGYGYTF.

Of note for this clonotype: One junction end does not reproduce the germline sequence, and a read error may be involved. V usage is TRBV6-4 and J usage is TRBJ2-7; 12 nucleotides agree with TRBD1. Germline loops: CDR1 MRHNA, CDR2 SNTAGT. CDR3 length: 13 residues. The CDR3 protein is CASRGTGGYEQYF. DNA for the CDR3: TGTGCCAGCAGGGGGACAGGGGGCTACGAGCAGTACTTT.

This clonotype was found a few times. The chain uses TRBV30 and TRBJ1-1, with 10 bases aligning to TRBD1. Germline CDR1 reads GTSNPN; CDR2 reads SVGIG (reference sequence). With V trimmed by 0 bases and J by 1 base, 11 bases remained unmatched. The CDR3 is 18 residues long. The CDR3 loop is CAWSVTWKTGGANTEAFF. In nucleotides, the CDR3 is TGTGCCTGGAGTGTAACGTGGAAGACAGGGGGCGCGAACACTGAAGCTTTCTTT. Full variable domain (outside the CDR3, taken from reference TRBV30 and TRBJ1-1): SQTIHQWPATLVQPVGSPLSLECTVEGTSNPNLYWYRQAAGRGLQLLFYSVGIGQISSEVPQNLSASRPQDRQFILSSKKLLLSDSGFYLCAWSVTWKTGGANTEAFFGQGTRLTVV.

The chain is built from TRBV2 and TRBJ2-3; 8 nucleotides align to TRBD2. With V trimmed by 1 base and J by 3 bases, 3 bases remained unmatched. Germline V gene lookup returns CDR1 SNHLY and CDR2 FYNNEI. This CDR3 spans 15 amino acids. CDR3 DNA: TGTGCCAGCAGTGAAGGCGGGGGGAGTACAGATACGCAGTATTTT. It codes for CASSEGGGSTDTQYF.

The chain links TRBV3-1 to TRBJ1-2; no definite D call. Germline CDR1 reads LGHDT; CDR2 reads YNNKEL (reference sequence). The CDR3 has 15 amino acids. Trimming took 0 bases from V and 3 from J, leaving 11 bases between them. The DNA for the CDR3 is TGTGCCAGCAGCCAAGATCAGGCCAGGTACTATGGCTACACCTTC. It yields the protein CASSQDQARYYGYTF.

This clonotype is termed medium-sized (0.01 to 0.1%). The chain is built from TRBV6-2 or TRBV6-3 and TRBJ1-2, with TRBD1 identical over 9 bases. Losses at the gene ends were 4 bases for V and 8 bases for J; bases not matched to a gene: 5. CDR1 MNHEY and CDR2 SVGEGT come from the germline V gene. This CDR3 contains 13 residues. The CDR3 nucleotides read TGTGCCAGCAGTTTAACAGGGGGCAAGGGCTACACCTTC. Residues: CASSLTGGKGYTF.

The chain links TRBV20-1 to TRBJ1-1; the D gene is possibly TRBD1 (6 bases). The CDR3 covers 13 residues. V lost 5 bases and J lost 0, with 10 bases in between. Per the germline V gene, CDR1 is DFQATT and CDR2 is SNEGSKA (reference sequence). For the CDR3, the DNA is TGCAGTGCTCTACAGGGCGTGAACACTGAAGCTTTCTTT. Translated, it gives CSALQGVNTEAFF.

The chain has TRBV18 and TRBJ1-1; the D is unclear. Trimming cost V 0 bases and J 4 bases, with 9 bases left between them. The CDR3 consists of 14 residues. CDR1 is KGHSH, CDR2 LQKENI, per germline. The CDR3 DNA sequence: TGTGCCAGCTCACCACCGACGTATAGCACTGAAGCTTTCTTT. This gives the protein CASSPPTYSTEAFF.

The chain recombines TRBV18 with TRBJ1-1, with a tentative D call TRBD1 (6 bases). The length of the CDR3 is 13 residues. Germline CDR1 and CDR2: KGHSH and LQKENI. The V gene lost 6 bases and the J gene lost 1 base, with 9 bases spanning the gap. The CDR3 is CASSLGANTEAFF. In nucleotides, the CDR3 is TGTGCCAGCTCTCTGGGGGCGAACACTGAAGCTTTCTTT. Based on the CDR3 plus reference TRBV18 and TRBJ1-1, the full variable domain is NAGVMQNPRHLVRRRGQEARLRCSPMKGHSHVYWYRQLPEEGLKFMVYLQKENIIDESGMPKERFSAEFPKEGPSILRIQQVVRGDSAAYFCASSLGANTEAFFGQGTRLTVV.

J is TRBJ1-6 and V is TRBV7-3, with TRBD1 matching 9 bases. Germline V gene data show CDR1 as SGHTA and CDR2 as FQGTGA. The CDR3 length is 15 residues. The junction had 8 bases not matched to a gene; V was cut back by 5 bases and J by 9 bases. CDR3 residues: CASSSTGGVGSPLHF. CDR3 nucleotides: TGTGCCAGCAGCAGTACAGGGGGCGTAGGTTCACCCCTCCACTTT.

The chain links TRBV6-5 to TRBJ2-7; D perhaps matches TRBD2 (6 bases). The V end lost 2 bases, the J end lost 5 bases, and 10 bases lay between the germline ends. Germline CDR1 MNHEY, CDR2 SVGAGI. This CDR3 contains 13 residues. The CDR3 spells CASSYAGWNEQYF. DNA of the CDR3: TGTGCCAGCAGTTACGCGGGGTGGAACGAGCAGTACTTC.

The chain joins TRBV25-1 to TRBJ1-1; D is ambiguous. The germline V gene has CDR1 MGHDK and CDR2 SYGVNS. The CDR3 is made up of 13 amino acids. With 9 bases removed from V and 4 bases from J, the gap between germline ends came to 15 bases. CDR3 DNA sequence: TGTGCCAGTTTTGGGCAGCCTGGCACTGAAGCTTTCTTT. Protein product: CASFGQPGTEAFF. Together with reference TRBV25-1 and TRBJ1-1, the CDR3 gives the full variable domain: EADIYQTPRYLVIGTGKKITLECSQTMGHDKMYWYQQDPGMELHLIHYSYGVNSTEKGDLSSESTVSRIRTEHFPLTLESARPSHTSQYLCASFGQPGTEAFFGQGTRLTVV.

This clonotype occurred a few times. The gene calls are TRBV6-1 and TRBJ2-7; TRBD1 might be the D (5 bases). V lost 5 bases and J lost 2, with 10 bases in between. Germline V gene data show CDR1 as MNHNS and CDR2 as SASEGT. This CDR3 is 13 amino acids long. The CDR3 DNA reads TGTGCCAGCAGTAAAGACAGCCCCTACGAGCAGTACTTC. This codes for CASSKDSPYEQYF.

CDR3 nucleotide sequence: TGCGCCAGCAGCGAAGCGATGGAGACCCAGTACTTC. Translating it yields CASSEAMETQYF. The V call is TRBV5-1, the J call TRBJ2-5, with D unclear. With 4 bases removed from V and 5 bases from J, the gap between germline ends came to 9 bases. The CDR3 covers 12 residues. Germline CDR1 SGHRS, CDR2 YFSETQ.

This clonotype showed up just once. V is TRBV30 and J is TRBJ1-5; D unresolved. CDR1 and CDR2 from the germline V gene are GTSNPN and SVGIG (reference sequence). V was clipped by 2 bases and J by 6 bases, with 8 bases between them. The CDR3 has 12 amino acids. CDR3 residues: CAWSPPFQPQHF. The CDR3 DNA is TGTGCCTGGAGTCCCCCTTTTCAGCCCCAGCATTTT.

By sample fraction, this clonotype is medium-sized. This chain links TRBV12-3 or TRBV12-4 with TRBJ1-2, with D tentatively TRBD1 (6 bases). This CDR3 comprises 14 residues. V was shortened by 3 bases and J by 2 bases, with 10 bases between the two germline ends. CDR3 in amino acids: CASSFRGGNYGYTF. The CDR3 DNA sequence: TGTGCCAGCAGTTTTAGGGGGGGGAACTATGGCTACACCTTC.

J is TRBJ2-2 and V is TRBV12-3 or TRBV12-4; D remains unclear. With 7 bases removed from V and 1 base from J, the gap between germline ends came to 13 bases. CDR3 length: 15 residues. In DNA, the CDR3 is TGTGCCAGCACTAGACGGAAGCTGAACACCGGGGAGCTGTTTTTT. Residues: CASTRRKLNTGELFF.